The entry below describes one T cell receptor beta chain. The antigen remains unidentified. The study ran its PCR with 60 Vbeta and 13 Jbeta primers. Some clones are missing from TCRdb's copy, which holds only in-frame ones; the method was immunoSEQ multiplex PCR. Of about 160,000 clones in the sample, 70% to 80% were seen once. V was shortened by 0 bases and J by 4 bases, with 7 bases between the two germline ends. Germline values: CDR1 SGHRS, CDR2 YFSETQ. This CDR3 is built from 14 residues. This record comes from a study of cytomegalovirus exposure and HLA in healthy donors. Findings and limits, study-wide: Earlier analysis looked at TCR beta V segments, and most were productive about 87% or about 30% of the time.

The TCR sequence derives from a man aged 45-65 years in good health and CMV-seropositive. The chain is built from TRBV5-1 and TRBJ1-4; a possible D gene is TRBD1 (6 bases). Sequenced material: PBMCs. CDR3 nucleotides: TGCGCCAGCAGCTTGGGCAGGGGTAATGAAAAACTGTTTTTT. Translated, it gives CASSLGRGNEKLFF.